This T cell receptor beta chain was observed in a study of T-cell reconstitution after alpha-beta-depleted transplantation in children. This clonotype has a count of ten or more. Its antigen is unidentified. The CDR3 covers 14 residues. Germline CDR1 is LGHNA and CDR2 is YSLEER. V gave up 3 bases and J gave up 7 bases, with 10 bases separating them. It was with unique molecular identifiers that the TCRbeta library was prepared. TCRdb re-called the PCR reads with MiXCR, one entry per CDR3 protein. The sample consists of about 31,000 distinct CDR3 sequences, 5% to 7.5% of them appearing once. Study-wide results and caveats: Roughly two months post-transplant, alpha-beta T cells reportedly originated from several hundred graft clones that had expanded. Elevated TCRbeta diversity at day 60 was traced, in some patients, to surviving recipient T cells and thymic progenitors.

The receptor was isolated from a child under two years old who had a stem cell transplant for acute myeloid leukemia, so the T cells may come from the graft donor. The sample in question was peripheral blood, obtained 60 days after TCRalphabeta/CD19-depleted stem cell transplant. This chain connects TRBV4-3 to TRBJ1-6, with D perhaps TRBD1 (6 bases). The CDR3 DNA follows: TGCGCCAGCAGCCATGAGACAGGCAATTCACCCCTCCACTTT. Protein: CASSHETGNSPLHF.